Here is one T cell receptor (beta chain) with its context. TCRdb's table, derived via immunoSEQ multiplex PCR, lists solely in-frame clones and lacks some. The table records around 120,000 clones, roughly 90% of them present only once. This sample was taken from a study of T cell responses to AZD1222 COVID-19 vaccine. Germline lookup yields CDR1 MRHNA and CDR2 SNTAGT. CDR3 length: 13 amino acids. The V end was cut by 3 bases, the J end by 6 bases, with 8 bases between. Specimen: peripheral blood, collected 28 days after the second AZD1222 dose. The source is an adult who received the AZD1222 COVID-19 vaccine. V gene TRBV6-4 combines with J gene TRBJ2-2; D is undetermined. CDR3 amino acids: CASSDFRAGELFF. The CDR3 coding sequence is TGTGCCAGCAGTGATTTTAGGGCCGGGGAGCTGTTTTTT.